This TCR beta chain originates from a study of blood T cell repertoires in COVID-19. Study-level information: The study drew acute and convalescent COVID-19 samples from the United States, Italy and Spain. In each case, the material was cDNA or gDNA derived from T cells, B-cell-depleted T cells, or PBMCs.

Source study methods: Scientists estimated how many nucleated cells there were by amplifying reference gene primers. Assay used: immunoSEQ multiplex PCR; TCRdb lists only in-frame clones, some missing. The V and J calls and clone size were taken over from that table, and D and trimming were inferred from the DNA. The table records around 200,000 clones, roughly 84% of them present only once. The CDR3 extends over 16 amino acids. With 1 base clipped from V and 0 bases from J, the junction kept 6 bases outside the gene matches. CDR1 SGHRS and CDR2 YFSETQ come from the germline V gene. The specimen was peripheral blood. The chain employs TRBV5-1 and TRBJ1-1; the match to TRBD1 covers 7 bases. This TCR came from a woman at least 80 years old with acute or convalescent COVID-19. The DNA for the CDR3 is TGCGCCAGCAGCTTGTTTTGGGACAGAGTGAACACTGAAGCTTTCTTT. Protein: CASSLFWDRVNTEAFF.